The sequence of this TCR beta chain was determined in a study of blood T cells in healthy people across ages. General study findings and limits: Unknown donor CMV status possibly confounded expanded clonotype changes. Conclusively comparing naive with antigen-experienced cells was impossible with unsorted PBMCs.

Using a J-beta primer mix together with a sample-barcoded 5' primer, a second PCR was run for roughly 6 to 11 cycles. Each cDNA molecule was tagged by a template-switch adaptor that had 12 random nucleotides. TCRdb re-called the 5' RACE reads with MiXCR, one entry per CDR3 protein. The sample carries some 900,000 distinct CDR3 sequences, around 48% recorded once. The extraction recovered at least 6 micrograms of total RNA per sample. J lost 4 bases, V lost 5 bases, and 13 bases had no gene match. Per the germline V gene, CDR1 is SGHTA and CDR2 is FQGNSA. This CDR3 is built from 16 residues. In the case of this clonotype: Its antigen is as yet unknown.

This clonotype was obtained from a man aged 25 to 40 in good health. The sequenced material came from blood. V and J are TRBV7-2 and TRBJ1-2, with 7 bases identical to TRBD1. CDR3 region: CASSPEAGTAFYGYTF. The CDR3 region has the DNA TGTGCCAGCAGCCCCGAGGCCGGGACAGCATTCTATGGCTACACCTTC.